This entry describes one T cell receptor beta chain. In its sample, this clonotype was seen many times. The antigen this receptor binds is unknown. Base qualities are not recorded, but no much larger clone differs from it by a single base. The TCR beta CDR3 regions were amplified from RNA transcripts. The TCR CDR3 was subjected to a first round of RT-PCR using the HTBI primer set and the Qiagen OneStep RT-PCR kit. Libraries were constructed in a second round of multiplex PCR, after which size selection and purification were carried out. The libraries were sequenced on an Illumina HiSeq2000 using paired-end 100 bp reads. The authors' analysis ran thus. Raw data were processed with SOAPnuke, discarding reads with adapters, uncalled bases, mean Phred below 15, or no exact constant-primer or identifier match. COPE v1.2.5 was used to merge the high-quality paired reads, and each unique nucleotide sequence was defined as a clonotype. MiTCR v1.1 was used to align clonotypes to the IMGT TRBV, TRBD and TRBJ reference segments. Analysis was restricted to V-J combinations with a frequency above 0.0001, which covered over 98% of repertoires. A TCS score was defined as the ratio of F50 (clonal expansion) to E x V (chaos), with BLOSUM62-based TCRdist applied between CDR3 peptides within each V-J. Welch's t-statistics and random forest reduced around 510 V-J features to 13, which were used in a naive Bayes classifier (R e1071). Using fastp trimming at Q25 and MiXCR clonotype assembly, TCRdb reanalyzed the public sequencing data and kept in-frame beta chains. For every CDR3 protein sequence, its rows merge into one entry that carries the most common genes and DNA. Here the V and J calls rest on TCRdb's processing, not on the authors' analysis. The sample contains 530,000 or so distinct CDR3 sequences, around 22% of them found a single time. The ten largest clones represent roughly 10% of the sample.

Per the germline V gene, MNHEY is the CDR1 and SVGAGI is the CDR2. V is pared back by 0 bases and J by 4 bases, with 7 bases lying between the germline termini. CDR3 length: 13 amino acids, cysteine to phenylalanine. Solely the CDR3 DNA is kept, with 39 bases framed from the first base. These data come from a study of T cells in Graves' hyperthyroidism and ophthalmopathy (dated by TCRdb to between 2018 and 2021). About the investigation overall: Peripheral blood was sampled at the time of initial diagnosis, prior to any treatment. According to the paper, TCR Vbeta CDR3 sequencing was carried out on around 140 peripheral blood samples, which came from under 50 ophthalmopathy, fewer than 80 hyperthyroidism and some 17 progressor patients. In about six Graves' hyperthyroidism patients, the study also compared T-cell repertoires from thyroid tissue with T-cell repertoires from blood. The 90 or so discovery patients were randomly split 7:3 into training and test sets. Following sampling, methimazole starting at 30 mg daily was given to hyperthyroidism patients, and high-dose intravenous methylprednisolone was given to ophthalmopathy patients. Whether ophthalmopathy could be predicted prospectively was tested in an independent validation cohort made up of about 20 hyperthyroidism patients plus 17 patients who later progressed to ophthalmopathy. A discovery cohort of approximately 100 patients, about 43 with Graves' ophthalmopathy and about 58 with stable Graves' hyperthyroidism, was used to find distinguishing TCR V-J signatures. What the study reported, not specific to this receptor: Sample size was not statistically predetermined, and blinding of investigators to group allocation was not performed. During validation, the model predicted progression to ophthalmopathy a median of about 5.9 months ahead of onset, with approximately 70% sensitivity and more than 72% specificity. In cross-validation, a model built on a 13 V-J signature told ophthalmopathy apart from stable hyperthyroidism with roughly 87% sensitivity and about 81% specificity, and in testing the same model reached 80%/75%. Most expanded thyroid clonotypes (frequency above 0.001) were also detected in blood, a finding suggesting that blood repertoires may reflect thyroid immune responses.

Ophthalmopathy patients had moderately to severely active disease, Clinical Activity Score of at least 3, NOSPECS grade of at least 4, and duration under 3 months. The study excluded patients with uncontrolled infections, other autoimmune diseases, pregnancy or lactation. Diagnoses were established on the basis of clinical symptoms, serum thyroxine and TRAb, thyroid ultrasound, and orbital computed tomography. PBMCs were isolated from about 9.2 ml of fresh peripheral blood by Ficoll-Paque density gradient centrifugation. Total RNA was extracted with Trizol reagent, and quality was checked on an Agilent 2100 Bioanalyzer.

The receptor was derived from a woman in her thirties with Graves' ophthalmopathy. The rearranged chain carries TRBV6-5 and TRBJ2-7; the D segment cannot be called with confidence. The sample taken for sequencing was blood. The nucleotide sequence is given as TGTGCCAGCAGTTACTCACCGAGGTACGAGCAGTACTTC. Its translation reads: CASSYSPRYEQYF.